One T cell receptor (beta chain) is described in this entry. In the original analysis: It was from reference gene primer amplification that nucleated cell counts were estimated. TCRdb's table, derived via immunoSEQ multiplex PCR, lists solely in-frame clones and lacks some. D and trimming were read from the DNA, whereas the V and J calls and clone size are those reported in that table. This table has 250,000 to 300,000 clones, approximately 86% appearing once. This specimen belongs to a study of blood T cell repertoires in COVID-19. For the study at large: Both acute and convalescent COVID-19 samples were obtained from the United States, Italy and Spain. The analysed material was cDNA or gDNA that came from T cells, B-cell-depleted T cells, or PBMCs.

Germline CDR1 reads MNHEY; CDR2 reads SMNVEV (reference sequence). Trimming cost V 3 bases and J 4 bases, with 9 bases left between them. This CDR3 contains 13 residues. The chain is built from TRBV27 and TRBJ2-5; no clear D. The material sequenced was peripheral blood. The TCR originated in a woman between 50 and 59 years old who had recovered from COVID-19. Here the CDR3 reads CASSFEARETQYF. CDR3 DNA: TGTGCCAGCAGTTTCGAGGCTCGAGAGACCCAGTACTTC.